This T cell receptor (beta chain) was profiled in a study of blood T cell repertoires in COVID-19. The V gene's germline CDR1 is MNHEY and CDR2 SMNVEV (reference sequence). V lost 6 bases and J lost 7, with 22 bases in between. The CDR3 covers 15 residues. Profiled with immunoSEQ multiplex PCR; TCRdb holds only in-frame clones, not every one. The sample shows some 180,000 clones, 70% to 80% of them seen only once. This chain links TRBV27 with TRBJ2-7; a possible D gene is TRBD1 (6 bases). Sequenced sample: PBMCs or T cells enriched from blood (not recorded which). The sequence came from a woman in her sixties or seventies in a cohort exposed to, infected with or recovered from COVID-19 (not recorded which). The CDR3 DNA follows: TGTGCCAGCAGCTCGCTTCGACAGGCTTCCTGGGAGCAGTACTTC. It specifies CASSSLRQASWEQYF.